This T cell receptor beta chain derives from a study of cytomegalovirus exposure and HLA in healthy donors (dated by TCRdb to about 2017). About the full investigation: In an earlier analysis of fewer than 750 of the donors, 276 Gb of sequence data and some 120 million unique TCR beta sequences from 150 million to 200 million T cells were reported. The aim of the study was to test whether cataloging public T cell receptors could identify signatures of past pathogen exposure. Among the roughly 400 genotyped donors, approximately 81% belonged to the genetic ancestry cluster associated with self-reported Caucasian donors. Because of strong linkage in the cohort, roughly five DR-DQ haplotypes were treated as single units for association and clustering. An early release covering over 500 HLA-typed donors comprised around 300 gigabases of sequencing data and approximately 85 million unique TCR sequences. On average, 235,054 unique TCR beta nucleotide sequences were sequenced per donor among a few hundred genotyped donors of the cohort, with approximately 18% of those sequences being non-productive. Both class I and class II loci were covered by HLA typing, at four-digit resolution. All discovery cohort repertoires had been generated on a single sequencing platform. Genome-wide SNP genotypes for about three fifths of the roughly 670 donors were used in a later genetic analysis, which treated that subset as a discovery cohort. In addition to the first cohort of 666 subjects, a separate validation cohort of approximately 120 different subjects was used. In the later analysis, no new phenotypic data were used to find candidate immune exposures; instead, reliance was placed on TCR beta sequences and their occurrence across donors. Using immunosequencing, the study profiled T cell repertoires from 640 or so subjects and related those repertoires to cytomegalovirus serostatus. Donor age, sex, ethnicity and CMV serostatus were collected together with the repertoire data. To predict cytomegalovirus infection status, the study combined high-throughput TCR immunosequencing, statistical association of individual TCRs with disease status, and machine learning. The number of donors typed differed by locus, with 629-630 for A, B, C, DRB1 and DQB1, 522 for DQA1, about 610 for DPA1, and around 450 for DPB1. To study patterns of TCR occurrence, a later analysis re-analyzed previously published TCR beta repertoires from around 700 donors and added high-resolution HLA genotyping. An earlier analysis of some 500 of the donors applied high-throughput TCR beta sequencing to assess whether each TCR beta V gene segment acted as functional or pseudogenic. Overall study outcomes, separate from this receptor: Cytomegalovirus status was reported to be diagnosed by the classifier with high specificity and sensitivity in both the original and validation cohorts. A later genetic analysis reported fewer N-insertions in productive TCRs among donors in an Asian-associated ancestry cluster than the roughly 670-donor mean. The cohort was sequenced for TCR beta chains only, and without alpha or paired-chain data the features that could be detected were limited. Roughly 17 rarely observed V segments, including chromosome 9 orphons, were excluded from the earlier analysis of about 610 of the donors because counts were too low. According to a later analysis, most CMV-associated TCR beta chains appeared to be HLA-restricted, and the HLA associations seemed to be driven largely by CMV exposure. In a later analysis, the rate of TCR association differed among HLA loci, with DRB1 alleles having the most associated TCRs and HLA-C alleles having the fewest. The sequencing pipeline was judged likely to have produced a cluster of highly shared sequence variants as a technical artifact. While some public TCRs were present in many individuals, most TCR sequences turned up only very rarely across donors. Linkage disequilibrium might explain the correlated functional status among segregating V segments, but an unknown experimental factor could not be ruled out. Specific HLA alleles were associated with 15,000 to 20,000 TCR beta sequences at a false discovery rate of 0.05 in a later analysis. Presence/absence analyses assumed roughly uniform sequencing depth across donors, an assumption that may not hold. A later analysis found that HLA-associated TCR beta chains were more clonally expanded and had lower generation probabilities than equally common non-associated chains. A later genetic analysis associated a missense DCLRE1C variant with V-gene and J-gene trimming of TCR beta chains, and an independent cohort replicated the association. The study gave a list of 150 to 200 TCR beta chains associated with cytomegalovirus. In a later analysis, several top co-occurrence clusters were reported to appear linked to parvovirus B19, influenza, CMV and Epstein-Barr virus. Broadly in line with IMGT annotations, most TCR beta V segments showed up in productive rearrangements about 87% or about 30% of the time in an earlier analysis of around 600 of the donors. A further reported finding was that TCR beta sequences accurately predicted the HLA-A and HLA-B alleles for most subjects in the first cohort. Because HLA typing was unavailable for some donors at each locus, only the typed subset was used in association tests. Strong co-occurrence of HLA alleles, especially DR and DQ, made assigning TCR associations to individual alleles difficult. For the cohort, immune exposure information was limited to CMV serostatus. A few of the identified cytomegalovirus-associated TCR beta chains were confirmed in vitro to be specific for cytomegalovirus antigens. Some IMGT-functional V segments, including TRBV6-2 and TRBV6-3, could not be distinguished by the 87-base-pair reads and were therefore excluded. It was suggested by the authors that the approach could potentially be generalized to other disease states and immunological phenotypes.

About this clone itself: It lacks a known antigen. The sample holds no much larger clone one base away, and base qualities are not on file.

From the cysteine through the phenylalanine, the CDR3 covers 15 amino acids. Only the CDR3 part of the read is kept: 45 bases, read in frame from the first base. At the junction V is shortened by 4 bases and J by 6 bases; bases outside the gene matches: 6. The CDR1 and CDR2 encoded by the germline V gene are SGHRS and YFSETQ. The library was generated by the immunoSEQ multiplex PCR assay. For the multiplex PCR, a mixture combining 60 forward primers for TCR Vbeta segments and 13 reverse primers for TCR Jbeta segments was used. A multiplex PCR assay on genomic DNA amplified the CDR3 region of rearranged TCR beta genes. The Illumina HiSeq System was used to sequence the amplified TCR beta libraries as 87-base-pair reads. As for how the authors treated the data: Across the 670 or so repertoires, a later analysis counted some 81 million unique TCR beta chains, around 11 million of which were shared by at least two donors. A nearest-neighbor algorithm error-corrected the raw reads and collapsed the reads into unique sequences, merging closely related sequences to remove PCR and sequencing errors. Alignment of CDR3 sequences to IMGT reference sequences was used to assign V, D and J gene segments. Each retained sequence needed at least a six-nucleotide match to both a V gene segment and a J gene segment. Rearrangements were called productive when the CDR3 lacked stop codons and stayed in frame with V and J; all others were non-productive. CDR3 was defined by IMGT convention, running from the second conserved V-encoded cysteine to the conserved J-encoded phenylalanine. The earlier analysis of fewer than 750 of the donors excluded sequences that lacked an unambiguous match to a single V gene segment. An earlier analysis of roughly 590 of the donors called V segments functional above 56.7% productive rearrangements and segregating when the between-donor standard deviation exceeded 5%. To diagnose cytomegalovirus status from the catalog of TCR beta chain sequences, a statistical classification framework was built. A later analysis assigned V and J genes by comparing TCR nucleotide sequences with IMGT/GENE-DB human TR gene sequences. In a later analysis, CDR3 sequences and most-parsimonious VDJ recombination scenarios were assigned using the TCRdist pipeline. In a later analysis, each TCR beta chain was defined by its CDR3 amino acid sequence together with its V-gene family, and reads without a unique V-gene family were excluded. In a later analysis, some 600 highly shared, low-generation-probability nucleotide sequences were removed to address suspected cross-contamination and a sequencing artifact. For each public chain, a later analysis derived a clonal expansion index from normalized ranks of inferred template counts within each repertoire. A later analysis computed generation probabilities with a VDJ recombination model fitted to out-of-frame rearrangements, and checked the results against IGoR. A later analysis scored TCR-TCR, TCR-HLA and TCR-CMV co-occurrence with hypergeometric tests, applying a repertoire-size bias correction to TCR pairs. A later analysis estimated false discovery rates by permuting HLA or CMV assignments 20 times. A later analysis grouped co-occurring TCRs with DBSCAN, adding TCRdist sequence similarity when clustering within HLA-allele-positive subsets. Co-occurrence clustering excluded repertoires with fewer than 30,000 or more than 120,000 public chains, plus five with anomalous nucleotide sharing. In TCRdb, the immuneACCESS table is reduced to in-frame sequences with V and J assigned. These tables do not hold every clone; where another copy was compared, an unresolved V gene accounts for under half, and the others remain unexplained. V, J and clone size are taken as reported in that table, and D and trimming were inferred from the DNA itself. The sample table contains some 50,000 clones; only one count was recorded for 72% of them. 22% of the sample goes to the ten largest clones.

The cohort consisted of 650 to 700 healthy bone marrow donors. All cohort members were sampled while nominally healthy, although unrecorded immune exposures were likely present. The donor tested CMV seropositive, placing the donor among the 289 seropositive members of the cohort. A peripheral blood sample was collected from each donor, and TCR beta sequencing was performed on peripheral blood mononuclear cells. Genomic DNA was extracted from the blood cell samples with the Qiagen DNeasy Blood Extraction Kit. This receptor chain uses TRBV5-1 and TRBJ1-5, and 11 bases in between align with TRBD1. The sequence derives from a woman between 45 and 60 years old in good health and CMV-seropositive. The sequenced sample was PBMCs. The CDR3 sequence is CASSQGTGGTQPQHF. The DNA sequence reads TGCGCCAGCAGCCAAGGGACAGGGGGTACTCAGCCCCAGCATTTT.